A single sample is the source of the 5 T cell receptor beta chains below, sequenced in a study of T cells in Graves' hyperthyroidism and ophthalmopathy. RNA transcripts gave rise to amplified TCR beta CDR3 regions. The HTBI primer set was used in a first-round RT-PCR of the TCR CDR3. TCRdb recomputed calls from the multiplex PCR reads with MiXCR, one row per CDR3 protein. Seen here are hundreds of thousands of distinct CDR3 sequences, over 15% observed once, and the top ten hold around 19%. Sequencing input: blood. The receptors here all came from a young woman with Graves' hyperthyroidism.

There are many counts of this clonotype. The V and J genes are TRBV3-1 and TRBJ1-2; the D gene is possibly TRBD1 (6 bases). V dropped 0 bases and J dropped 4 bases, with 12 bases sitting between them. This CDR3 is built from 15 residues. Germline V gene lookup returns CDR1 LGHDT and CDR2 YNNKEL (reference sequence). The CDR3 is CASSQENGGAYGYTF. For the CDR3, the DNA is TGTGCCAGCAGCCAAGAGAACGGGGGCGCCTATGGCTACACCTTC. Together with reference TRBV3-1 and TRBJ1-2, the CDR3 gives the full variable domain: DTAVSQTPKYLVTQMGNDKSIKCEQNLGHDTMYWYKQDSKKFLKIMFSYNNKELIINETVPNRFSPKSPDKAHLNLHINSLELGDSAVYFCASSQENGGAYGYTFGSGTRLTVV.

The chain combines TRBV11-2 with TRBJ1-6; D may be TRBD1 (5 bases). Germline V gene data show CDR1 as SGHAT and CDR2 as FQNNGV. The CDR3 totals 18 residues. The V end lost 2 bases, the J end lost 0 bases, and 14 bases lay between the germline ends. The CDR3: CASSLKGNVSSYNSPLHF. CDR3 DNA sequence: TGTGCCAGCAGCTTAAAGGGGAACGTAAGCTCCTATAATTCACCCCTCCACTTT.

The rearrangement links TRBV24-1 to TRBJ2-1, with 7 positions matching TRBD2. V trimming: 3 bases; J trimming: 1 base; junction bases outside the gene matches: 11. Germline V gene data show CDR1 as KGHDR and CDR2 as SFDVKD. The CDR3 sequence is 18 residues long. The CDR3 nucleotides read TGTGCCACCAGTGATCGCCCGATGCGTAGCGGGTCCTACAATGAGCAGTTCTTC. Amino acids: CATSDRPMRSGSYNEQFF.

The chain has TRBV19 and TRBJ1-3, with 10 bases matching TRBD1. Germline trimming cut 4 bases from V and 1 base from J; bases unmatched to any gene: 4. Germline CDR1 LNHDA, CDR2 SQIVND (reference sequence). This CDR3 region has 16 residues. CDR3 DNA sequence: TGTGCCAGTAGTACTAGACAGGGGGCTTCTGGAAACACCATATATTTT. It encodes CASSTRQGASGNTIYF.

In this sample, this clonotype turned up many times. The chain has TRBV20-1 and TRBJ1-1; TRBD1 is a possible D gene (6 bases). The CDR3 totals 12 residues. V was cut by 6 bases and J by 1 base, with 9 bases left in between. CDR1 is DFQATT, CDR2 SNEGSKA, per germline (reference sequence). CDR3 amino acids: CSAGGTNTEAFF. The CDR3 DNA follows: TGCAGTGCAGGGGGGACGAACACTGAAGCTTTCTTT.